Each of the 16 T cell receptor beta chains below was sequenced from the same sample in a study of blood T cell repertoires in COVID-19 (dated by TCRdb to about 2020). Library creation used the immunoSEQ multiplex PCR assay. TCRdb holds this immuneACCESS table with in-frame rearrangements only. Some clones are missing; in checked studies, unresolved V genes explain under half, and the rest has no known cause. This sample lists under 350,000 clones; about nine tenths were detected once. The ten largest clones capture more than 6% of the sample. Sequenced input: peripheral blood. The receptors were sampled from a woman younger than 45 with COVID-19, enrolled during active disease.

The chain employs TRBV27 and TRBJ2-7, with 15 bases that match TRBD2. Germline-derived CDR1 and CDR2 are MNHEY and SMNVEV (reference sequence). The junction had 15 bases not matched to a gene; V was cut back by 4 bases and J by 2 bases. The CDR3 is 20 amino acids. In DNA, the CDR3 is TGTGCCAGCAGTTCACGCCGAATTGGACTAGCGGGAGGGCCCGCCTACGAGCAGTACTTC. Translating gives CASSSRRIGLAGGPAYEQYF.

The rearrangement links TRBV28 to TRBJ1-2; 8 bases are a match to TRBD1. Germline assignment: CDR1 MDHEN and CDR2 SYDVKM. The junction had 5 bases not matched to a gene; V was cut back by 6 bases and J by 5 bases. The CDR3 contains 13 residues. CDR3 nucleotide sequence: TGTGCCAGCAGCCGACAGGGGAAGTATGGCTACACCTTC. Amino acid sequence: CASSRQGKYGYTF.

The chain uses TRBV5-1 and TRBJ2-5; D possibly corresponds to TRBD1 (5 bases). The germline CDR1 and CDR2 sequences are SGHRS and YFSETQ. The CDR3 runs to 14 residues. V dropped 0 bases and J dropped 5 bases, with 11 bases sitting between them. This CDR3 reads CASSLEQEWETQYF. The CDR3 coding sequence is TGCGCCAGCAGCTTGGAACAGGAATGGGAGACCCAGTACTTC.

This clone came up once. CDR3 bases: TGTGCCAGCAGTCGCACAGGGACAAGGGAGACCCAGTACTTC. The encoded protein is CASSRTGTRETQYF. V usage is TRBV6-2 or TRBV6-3 and J usage is TRBJ2-5, with D possibly matching TRBD1 (6 bases). Trimming cost V 5 bases and J 5 bases, with 15 bases left between them. The CDR3 loop spans 14 amino acids. From germline, CDR1 is MNHEY and CDR2 SVGEGT.

The V call is TRBV6-5, the J call TRBJ1-2; TRBD1 aligns across 7 bases. From germline, CDR1 is MNHEY and CDR2 SVGAGI. The CDR3 extends over 13 amino acids. V shed 6 bases and J 5 bases; nucleotides not matched to a gene: 6. CDR3 sequence (DNA): TGTGCCAGCAGGGCAGGGGGGATGTATGGCTACACCTTC. Protein: CASRAGGMYGYTF.

The V call is TRBV5-4, the J call TRBJ1-2; 7 bases are a match to TRBD1. V was pared by 2 bases and J by 7 bases, with 5 bases of the junction left unmatched. The CDR3 is made up of 13 amino acids. Germline CDR1 SGHNT, CDR2 YYREEE (reference sequence). The CDR3, as DNA: TGTGCCAGCAGCTTAAACAGGGGTAGTGGCTACACCTTC. As protein: CASSLNRGSGYTF.

V gene TRBV3-1 (or the pseudogene TRBV3-2) combines with J gene TRBJ2-3; no definite D call. The CDR3 loop spans 15 amino acids. Between the trimmed V and J ends, which lost 1 base and 4 bases, there was a span of 12 bases. Germline CDR1 is LGHDT and CDR2 is YNNKEL (reference sequence). CDR3 DNA sequence: TGTGCCAGCAGCCAAGCGGTAGTGTATGCAGATACGCAGTATTTT. Amino acid sequence: CASSQAVVYADTQYF.

The chain is built from TRBV30 and TRBJ1-1, with 7 bases aligning to TRBD1. Losses at the gene ends were 0 bases for V and 0 bases for J; bases not matched to a gene: 4. Germline-derived CDR1 and CDR2 are GTSNPN and SVGIG (reference sequence). CDR3 length: 15 amino acids. The DNA for the CDR3 is TGTGCCTGGAGTGTCCGGGGACAGATGAACACTGAAGCTTTCTTT. It yields the protein CAWSVRGQMNTEAFF.

The chain combines TRBV18 with TRBJ2-1, with D uncertain. Germline-derived CDR1 and CDR2 are KGHSH and LQKENI. The germline V and J ends were trimmed by 6 bases and 5 bases, with 17 bases remaining between them. CDR3 length: 15 amino acids. The CDR3 DNA reads as TGTGCCAGCTCCCTGCTCGGTTCCCCTAACAATGAGCAGTTCTTC. The encoded protein is CASSLLGSPNNEQFF.

This chain links TRBV18 with TRBJ2-3; 13 bases line up with TRBD2. After removal of 3 bases from V and 10 bases from J, the junction contained 4 bases not matched to a gene. This CDR3 has 14 amino acids. In germline, CDR1 is KGHSH, CDR2 LQKENI. In DNA, the CDR3 is TGTGCCAGCTCACCCGGACTAGCGGGAGAGCCGCAGTATTTT. It codes for CASSPGLAGEPQYF.

The rearrangement joins TRBV9 to TRBJ2-1, with a weak D call TRBD1 (6 bases). CDR1 SGDLS and CDR2 YYNGEE come from the germline V gene. The ends were cut back, 4 bases at V and 9 bases at J, with 23 bases in the middle. This CDR3 region has 16 residues. Written as DNA, the CDR3 is TGTGCCAGCAGCCCCACCACGGGATACCCGGACAGTGAGCAGTTCTTC. This translates into CASSPTTGYPDSEQFF.

The V gene is TRBV5-1, the J gene TRBJ2-6; tentative D call: TRBD1 (6 bases). Germline CDR1 SGHRS, CDR2 YFSETQ. The CDR3 has 18 amino acids. V was pared by 6 bases and J by 0 bases, with 19 bases between. The CDR3 region is CASMSMAGERSGANVLTF. The CDR3 DNA reads TGCGCCAGCATGTCAATGGCAGGGGAACGCTCTGGGGCCAACGTCCTGACTTTC.

The DNA of the CDR3 is TGTGCCACCGAGGGCACAGATACGCAGTATTTT. Amino acid sequence: CATEGTDTQYF. The chain couples TRBV28 to TRBJ2-3; no reliable D call. The V gene lost 10 bases and the J gene lost 1 base, with 6 bases spanning the gap. This CDR3 spans 11 amino acids. Germline lookup yields CDR1 MDHEN and CDR2 SYDVKM.

The chain has TRBV9 and TRBJ2-5; possibly TRBD2 for D (6 bases). Trimming removed 4 bases at V and 1 base at J, with 20 bases between. This CDR3 has 17 amino acids. Germline V gene lookup returns CDR1 SGDLS and CDR2 YYNGEE. The CDR3 loop is CASSISGLPPSQETQYF. The CDR3, as DNA: TGTGCCAGCAGCATCTCAGGACTACCCCCTTCCCAAGAGACCCAGTACTTC.

This clone is a singleton in its sample. V usage is TRBV11-2 and J usage is TRBJ2-1, with D perhaps matching TRBD1 (5 bases). The V gene lost 8 bases and the J gene lost 3 bases, with 14 bases spanning the gap. Germline V gene lookup returns CDR1 SGHAT and CDR2 FQNNGV. This CDR3 region has 14 residues. Here the CDR3 DNA reads TGTGCCAGCCGATACTTCGACAGCTACAATGAGCAGTTCTTC. Protein: CASRYFDSYNEQFF.

The V and J genes are TRBV6-5 and TRBJ1-1; maybe TRBD1 (5 bases). CDR3 size: 11 residues. Germline-derived CDR1 and CDR2 are MNHEY and SVGAGI. V gave up 4 bases and J gave up 8 bases, with 8 bases separating them. The CDR3, as DNA: TGTGCCAGCAGTTCCAACAGGGAAGCTTTCTTT. It encodes CASSSNREAFF.